This T cell receptor (beta chain) was recorded in a study of blood T cells in healthy people across ages. Study-wide results and caveats: Per million T cells, TCR beta diversity dropped about linearly as age rose.

To note about this clonotype: Its antigen is as yet unknown.

Looked up from germline, CDR1 is MNHEY and CDR2 is SMNVEV (reference sequence). This CDR3 region has 13 residues. V was shortened by 6 bases and J by 3 bases, with 10 bases between the two germline ends. For the second PCR, which ran for about 7 to 12 cycles, a sample-barcoded 5' primer and a J-beta primer mix were used. TCRdb re-derived calls from the 5' RACE reads in MiXCR, one entry per CDR3 protein. This sample has about 800,000 distinct CDR3 sequences; 58% occur once, and the top ten carry roughly 22%. Sequencing was performed on blood. The source is a man aged 25-40 years in good health. V usage is TRBV27 and J usage is TRBJ2-3; D remains ambiguous. This chain's CDR3 is CASRSRSTDTQYF. Here the CDR3 DNA reads TGTGCCAGCAGATCGCGGAGTACAGATACGCAGTATTTT.